This T cell receptor beta chain was sequenced during a study of low-dose radiotherapy and immunotherapy resistance in tumors. The overall study: On an every-two-weeks schedule, patients received intravenous nivolumab 240 mg, along with ipilimumab 1 mg/kg every six weeks.

This clonotype has ten or more counts. The sample's time point: before trial treatment. Gene-specific TRAV and TRBV primers were used for first-strand cDNA, covering alpha and beta chains. Both a constant-region primer and a V-primer adapter served to amplify TCRs across roughly 22 PCR cycles. After the mRNA was isolated, it was amplified using in vitro transcription. TCRdb reprocessed the reads via MiXCR and lists one record per CDR3 protein. The sample consists of approximately 70,000 distinct CDR3 sequences, around 30% of them appearing once. Germline CDR1 reads LGHNA; CDR2 reads YNFKEQ. The CDR3 totals 14 residues. V dropped 0 bases and J dropped 1 base, with 7 bases sitting between them.

This clonotype was sampled from a female donor with ovarian cancer. The chain employs TRBV4-2 and TRBJ2-7; D not certain. Material: PBMCs, obtained before treatment. CDR3 sequence (DNA): TGTGCCAGCAGCCAAGATCTGGGGTCCTACGAGCAGTACTTC. Translation gives CASSQDLGSYEQYF.